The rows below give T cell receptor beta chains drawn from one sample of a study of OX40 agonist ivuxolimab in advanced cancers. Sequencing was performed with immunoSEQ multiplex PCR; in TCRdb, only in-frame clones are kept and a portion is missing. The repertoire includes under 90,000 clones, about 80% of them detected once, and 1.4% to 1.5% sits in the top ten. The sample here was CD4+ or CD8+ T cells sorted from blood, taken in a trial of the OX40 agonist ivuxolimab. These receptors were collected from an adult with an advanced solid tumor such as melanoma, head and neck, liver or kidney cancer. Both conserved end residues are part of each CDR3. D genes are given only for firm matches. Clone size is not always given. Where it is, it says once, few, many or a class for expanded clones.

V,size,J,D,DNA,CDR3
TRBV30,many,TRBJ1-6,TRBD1,TGTGCCTGGAGGAAGACAGGGTACTCACCCCTCCACTTT,CAWRKTGYSPLHF
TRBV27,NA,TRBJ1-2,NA,TGTGCCAGCAGCTCAGGACAGCCTCCTAACTATGGCTACACCTTC,CASSSGQPPNYGYTF
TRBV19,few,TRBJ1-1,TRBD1,TGTGCCAGTAGGGAGGGACAGGGGATTATGAACACTGAAGCTTTCTTT,CASREGQGIMNTEAFF
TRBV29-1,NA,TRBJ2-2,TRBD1,TGCAGCGTTGGTGGAGACAGGGGAGGAAACACCGGGGAGCTGTTTTTT,CSVGGDRGGNTGELFF
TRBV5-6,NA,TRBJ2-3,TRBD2,TGTGCCAGCAGCTTGGTAGGGACTAGCGCCGGCTCAGATACGCAGTATTTT,CASSLVGTSAGSDTQYF
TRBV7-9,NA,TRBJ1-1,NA,TGTGCCAGCAGCTCCAGGGAGGGCACTGAAGCTTTCTTT,CASSSREGTEAFF
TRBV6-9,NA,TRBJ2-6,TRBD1,TGTGCCAGCAGTTCACCGTTCCCCGGGACAGGGATGACTGGGGCCAACGTCCTGACTTTC,CASSSPFPGTGMTGANVLTF
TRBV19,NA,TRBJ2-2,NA,TGTGCCAGTAGTATCAACGGGGAGCTGTTTTTT,CASSINGELFF
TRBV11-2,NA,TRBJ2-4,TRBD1,TGTGCCAGCAGCCCCCACGTTGGACAGGGCGGGAACATTCAGTACTTC,CASSPHVGQGGNIQYF
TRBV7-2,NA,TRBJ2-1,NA,TGTGCCAGCAGCTTAGAGAGGACAGACAATGAGCAGTTCTTC,CASSLERTDNEQFF
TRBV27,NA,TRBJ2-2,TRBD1,TGTGCCAGCAGTTCGACAGGGATGAAGACCGGGGAGCTGTTTTTT,CASSSTGMKTGELFF
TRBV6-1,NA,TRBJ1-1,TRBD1,TGTGCCAGCAGAAGGACAGGGGGGACTGAAGCTTTCTTT,CASRRTGGTEAFF
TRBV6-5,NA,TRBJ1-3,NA,TGTGCCAGCAGTTACCCCCCGGACACCATATATTTT,CASSYPPDTIYF
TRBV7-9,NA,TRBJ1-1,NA,TGTGCCAGCAGCCCCGTGGGGAGCACTGAAGCTTTCTTT,CASSPVGSTEAFF
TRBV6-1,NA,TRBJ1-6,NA,TGTGCCAGCTACGACGGATTAAATTCACCCCTCCACTTT,CASYDGLNSPLHF
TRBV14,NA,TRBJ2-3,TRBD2,TGTGCCAGCAGCCAACAGCGGGGGAGCACAGATACGCAGTATTTT,CASSQQRGSTDTQYF
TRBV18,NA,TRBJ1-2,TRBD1,TGTGCCAGCTCACGACCGGGACAGGGTAACTATGGCTACACCTTC,CASSRPGQGNYGYTF
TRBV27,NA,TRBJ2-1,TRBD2,TGTGCCAGCAGACTTCGCGGGGGGGCCGGGAATGAGCAGTTCTTC,CASRLRGGAGNEQFF
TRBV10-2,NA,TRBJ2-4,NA,TGCGCCAGCAGTGAGCCCGAAGGGACAGCCAAAAACATTCAGTACTTC,CASSEPEGTAKNIQYF
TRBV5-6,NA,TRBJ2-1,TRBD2,TGTGCCAGCAGCCCCCTTGGGGGTTCGTTCCCGACTAGCGGGTTCTTC,CASSPLGGSFPTSGFF
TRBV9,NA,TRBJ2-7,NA,TGTGCCAGCAGCGGGGTAATGCCCCCTTCCGAGCAGTACTTC,CASSGVMPPSEQYF
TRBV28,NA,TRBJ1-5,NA,TGTGCCAGCAGCCGGCGCGGGACTTACGGACTCAATCAGCCCCAGCATTTT,CASSRRGTYGLNQPQHF
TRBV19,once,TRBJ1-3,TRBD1,TGTGCCAGTAGTCTCGCCGGGACAGCTGGAAACACCATATATTTT,CASSLAGTAGNTIYF
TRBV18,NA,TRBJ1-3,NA,TGTGCCAGCTCACCTGGACCGAGTGGAAACACCATATATTTT,CASSPGPSGNTIYF
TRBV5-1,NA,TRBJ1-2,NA,TGCGCCAGCAGCTTTAGTACCGGCGTTGTTGGCTACACCTTC,CASSFSTGVVGYTF
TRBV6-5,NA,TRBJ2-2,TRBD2,TGTGCCAGCAGAATCGGGGGGGCCACCGGGGAGCTGTTTTTT,CASRIGGATGELFF